A selection of T cell receptor beta chains follows, all from one sample in a study of cytomegalovirus exposure and HLA in healthy donors. Measured with immunoSEQ multiplex PCR; TCRdb has only the in-frame clones, and not every one. Of approximately 100,000 clones in the sample, approximately 9% are singletons; the top ten hold approximately 5.1%. The sample comprised PBMCs. The receptors originated from a man in his fifties or sixties in good health and CMV-seropositive. The CDR3 runs from the conserved cysteine through the conserved F or W. Each record gives: clone size, J gene, D gene, V gene, CDR3 protein, CDR3 DNA. D genes are given only for firm matches. The size of a clone is reported for some rows only, either as once, few or many, or as a class for expanded clones.

>-|TRBJ2-7|TRBD2|TRBV6-1
CASLSGRTSYEQYF
TGTGCCAGCCTTAGCGGGAGGACCTCCTACGAGCAGTACTTC
>-|TRBJ2-5|-|TRBV7-2
CASSSPLSETQYF
TGTGCCAGCAGCTCACCCCTATCGGAGACCCAGTACTTC
>-|TRBJ1-2|-|TRBV5-4
CASSPGRDGYTF
TGTGCCAGCAGCCCGGGCAGGGATGGCTACACCTTC
>-|TRBJ2-1|TRBD2|TRBV11-3
CASSLEGAGDEQFF
TGTGCCAGCAGCTTAGAGGGAGCGGGAGATGAGCAGTTCTTC
>few|TRBJ1-5|TRBD1|TRBV30
CAWGDSIEQPQHF
TGTGCCTGGGGGGACAGTATTGAGCAGCCCCAGCATTTT
>-|TRBJ2-1|-|TRBV11-2
CASSGLGGSGNEQFF
TGTGCCAGCAGCGGGTTAGGGGGATCTGGGAATGAGCAGTTCTTC
>-|TRBJ1-3|-|TRBV18
CASSPSGSRGNTIYF
TGTGCCAGCTCACCTTCAGGGTCCCGTGGAAACACCATATATTTT
>-|TRBJ2-6|-|TRBV29-1
CSANSGANVLTF
TGCAGCGCCAACTCTGGGGCCAACGTCCTGACTTTC
>-|TRBJ1-6|-|TRBV30
CAWSVEGKGSPLHF
TGTGCCTGGAGTGTGGAGGGGAAAGGCTCACCCCTCCACTTT
>-|TRBJ2-1|TRBD2|TRBV7-3
CASSLSGSFYEQFF
TGTGCCAGCAGTCTTAGCGGGAGCTTCTATGAGCAGTTCTTC
>few|TRBJ1-3|-|TRBV6-5
CASSYSWRASGNTIYF
TGTGCCAGCAGTTACTCGTGGAGGGCCTCTGGAAACACCATATATTTT
>-|TRBJ1-6|TRBD1|TRBV6-5
CASSYAGTGFEELHF
TGTGCCAGCAGCTATGCCGGGACAGGATTCGAGGAACTCCACTTT
>-|TRBJ2-3|-|TRBV11-2
CASSLLPGPDTQYF
TGTGCCAGCAGCTTACTCCCAGGCCCAGATACGCAGTATTTT
>few|TRBJ2-5|-|TRBV27
CASSYIRDSVNQETQYF
TGTGCCAGCAGTTATATACGTGACAGCGTTAATCAAGAGACCCAGTACTTC
>few|TRBJ2-5|-|TRBV30
CAWSANRRGDAQYF
TGTGCCTGGAGTGCTAATAGAAGGGGTGATGCCCAGTACTTC
>few|TRBJ2-7|-|TRBV27
CASSLLSGYSYEQYF
TGTGCCAGCAGTCTCTTGAGCGGGTACTCCTACGAGCAGTACTTC
>-|TRBJ2-2|-|TRBV2
CASRRNRNAANTGELFF
TGTGCCAGCAGACGAAACAGGAACGCAGCAAACACCGGGGAGCTGTTTTTT
>few|TRBJ2-5|-|TRBV27
CASRHRPAGIETQYF
TGTGCCAGCAGACACCGTCCGGCGGGGATCGAGACCCAGTACTTC
>-|TRBJ2-7|TRBD2|TRBV6-1
CASSEWGGSGYEQYF
TGTGCCAGCAGTGAATGGGGCGGGAGCGGGTACGAGCAGTACTTC
>-|TRBJ2-1|TRBD2|TRBV6-6
CASRGGTSGRNEQFF
TGTGCCAGCAGGGGAGGGACTAGCGGGCGCAATGAGCAGTTCTTC
>few|TRBJ1-1|TRBD1|TRBV5-4
CASSLFQGALARGTEAFF
TGTGCCAGCAGCTTATTTCAGGGGGCGCTTGCGCGGGGCACTGAAGCTTTCTTT
>few|TRBJ2-7|-|TRBV28
CASSSRMRVSYEQYF
TGTGCCAGCAGTTCTAGGATGCGAGTCTCCTACGAGCAGTACTTC
>-|TRBJ1-3|-|TRBV5-1
CASSLEGSGGNTIYF
TGCGCCAGCAGCTTAGAGGGATCAGGTGGAAACACCATATATTTT
>few|TRBJ1-5|-|TRBV28
CASSYFVLNQPQHF
TGTGCCAGCAGCTACTTTGTCCTCAATCAGCCCCAGCATTTT
>few|TRBJ2-7|TRBD2|TRBV4-2
CASSQVRTSGLGAYEQYF
TGTGCCAGCAGCCAAGTCCGGACTAGCGGGCTTGGGGCCTACGAGCAGTACTTC